Sequencing of this T cell receptor beta chain was carried out in a study of T cell responses to AZD1222 COVID-19 vaccine. The method was immunoSEQ multiplex PCR; TCRdb's version includes in-frame clones alone and lacks a portion of them. The sample has roughly 26,000 clones, about nine tenths seen once. Looked up from germline, CDR1 is SGHRS and CDR2 is YFSETQ. The CDR3 is 15 residues long. Trimming removed 1 base at V and 4 bases at J, with 14 bases between. Notes on the study in general: Repertoires in all cases were sampled only once the peak T cell response had passed. Targets within unmutated variant regions were reportedly found for nearly half of spike-specific TCRs.

With regard to this clone: Antigen specificity is unknown.

V and J are TRBV5-1 and TRBJ2-5; D remains unclear. The material sequenced was peripheral blood, taken 28 days after the second AZD1222 dose. This receptor was taken from an adult who received the AZD1222 COVID-19 vaccine. In nucleotides, the CDR3 is TGCGCCAGCAGCTTGAAACCGGGTTCCATAGAGACCCAGTACTTC. As protein: CASSLKPGSIETQYF.